This T cell receptor beta chain derives from a study of Ad26.COV2.S vaccination and SARS-CoV-2 variants (dated by TCRdb to 2020 to 2022). For the study in its entirety: TCRbeta repertoire sequencing served as the tool for gauging how specific and how broad the SARS-CoV-2-reactive T cell receptors were following Ad26.COV2.S vaccination. The TCR-sequenced set comprised roughly 30 samples: around 20 Ad26.COV2.S vaccine recipients, 5 placebo recipients and 8 SARS-CoV-2 convalescent individuals.

What the authors observed across the whole study: The authors noted that total T cell responses may have been underestimated by the TCR breadth and depth analyses. Ad26.COV2.S recipients had higher spike-specific TCR breadth than placebo recipients (P = 0.0014). Comparable non-spike TCR breadth was observed between vaccine and placebo recipients, consistent with only spike being contained in the vaccine. After vaccination, spike-specific CD8+ and CD4+ T cell responses were reported to show substantial breadth.

Comment on this clone: Its cognate antigen has yet to be identified. No much larger clone is present one base from it, and per-base qualities are unavailable.

The immunoSEQ Assay was the method used to sequence TCRbeta CDR3 regions. After extraction, genomic DNA underwent amplification by bias-controlled multiplex PCR, followed by high-throughput sequencing. As for the authors' bioinformatics: Collapsing and filtering of sequences were performed to quantify the absolute abundance of each unique TCRbeta CDR3 region. T cell fraction was estimated by normalizing TCRbeta template counts to usable DNA, with usable DNA measured through amplification of reference genes found in all nucleated cells. Repertoire TCRs were annotated as SARS-CoV-2-specific when V gene, CDR3 amino acid sequence and J gene were exactly matched to a known reactive TCR set. The reference SARS-CoV-2 TCR set was obtained from MIRA and was filtered for enrichment in COVID-19-positive ImmuneCODE repertoires, whereby public or cross-reactive TCRs were removed. Using the MIRA antigens, annotated TCRs were further analysed by specific ORF or by position within an ORF. Depth was the summed frequency of annotated unique rearrangements, while breadth was defined as annotated unique rearrangements over total unique productive rearrangements. Group comparisons of TCR breadth used two-sided Wilcoxon rank-sum tests. The source is immuneACCESS, and TCRdb retained only in-frame sequences with V and J called. Part of the clones is not carried over; for the studies checked, unresolved V genes explain less than half of this, and the remainder is unexplained. V and J calls and clone size are given by that table; D and trimming were obtained from the DNA. The sample table contains under 150,000 clones; only one count was recorded for 86% of them. Less than 6% of the sample lies in the top ten.

V has 7 bases trimmed and J has 2 bases trimmed; junction bases matching no gene number 7. CDR1 and CDR2 (LNHDA, SQIVND) derive from the germline V gene (reference sequence). CDR3 length: 16 amino acids, cysteine to phenylalanine. The only DNA kept is the CDR3, 48 bases in frame from the first base. Sample time point, as interpreted from the label and publication: individuals recovered from natural SARS-CoV-2 infection. The sample here was peripheral blood, taken after recovery from COVID-19. The receptor was derived from a human donor who had recovered from COVID-19. The V and J genes are TRBV19 and TRBJ2-2, and TRBD2 aligns with 10 junction nucleotides. The DNA is as follows: TGTGCCAGTACCAAGACTAGCGGGTCAAACACCGGGGAGCTGTTTTTT. The encoded protein is CASTKTSGSNTGELFF. Reference TRBV19 and TRBJ2-2 genes cover what lies past the CDR3, so the full variable domain is DGGITQSPKYLFRKEGQNVTLSCEQNLNHDAMYWYRQDPGQGLRLIYYSQIVNDFQKGDIAEGYSVSREKKESFPLTVTSAQKNPTAFYLCASTKTSGSNTGELFFGEGSRLTVL.